These 13 T cell receptor beta chains were sequenced from one sample in a study of blood T cell repertoires in COVID-19. Here immunoSEQ multiplex PCR was the method, and the copy in TCRdb shows in-frame clones only, minus some. The sample holds about 230,000 clones, approximately 83% seen once. The sample comprised peripheral blood. The receptor set was obtained from a woman in her fifties or sixties with acute or convalescent COVID-19.

In its sample, this clone was seen many times. The chain has TRBV2 and TRBJ1-6, with TRBD1 as a possible D gene (5 bases). The CDR3 is 15 residues long. Trimming pared 4 bases from V and 5 bases from J, leaving 12 bases between. Germline values: CDR1 SNHLY, CDR2 FYNNEI. CDR3 protein: CASSGLTVDNSPLHF. Written as DNA, the CDR3 is TGTGCCAGCAGTGGGCTGACAGTAGATAATTCACCCCTCCACTTT.

The chain uses TRBV10-3 and TRBJ2-7; 7 bases map to TRBD1. This CDR3 is 16 amino acids long. Germline trimming cut 0 bases from V and 0 bases from J; bases unmatched to any gene: 5. Germline CDR1 is ENHRY and CDR2 is SYGVKD. As DNA, the CDR3 is TGTGCCATCAGTGAGTCGACAGGGATAAGCTCCTACGAGCAGTACTTC. Encoded protein: CAISESTGISSYEQYF.

This clone has only one observation. Different DNA sequences within this sample yield the same CDR3. This chain links TRBV12-3 or TRBV12-4 with TRBJ2-3; D remains ambiguous. The CDR3 consists of 12 residues. The V and J ends lost 3 bases and 6 bases respectively, with 7 bases between them. DNA of the CDR3: TGTGCCAGCAGTTTCTTTGCGGATACGCAGTATTTT. Protein sequence: CASSFFADTQYF.

This chain links TRBV19 with TRBJ1-1, with D uncertain. Germline V gene sequence: CDR1 LNHDA, CDR2 SQIVND (reference sequence). Trimming removed 5 bases from V and 1 base from J, with 17 bases in between. The CDR3 extends over 16 amino acids. This chain's CDR3 is CASSASSTSSNTEAFF. The CDR3 bases are TGTGCCAGTAGTGCCTCGTCTACTTCCTCGAACACTGAAGCTTTCTTT.

This clone was seen only a few times. The gene calls are TRBV7-2 and TRBJ2-1; 11 bases map to TRBD2. CDR3 size: 17 residues. Germline CDR1 is SGHTA and CDR2 is FQGNSA. V lost 1 base and J lost 5; bases outside the gene matches: 7. CDR3 protein: CASSLERLAGGDNEQFF. CDR3 DNA: TGTGCCAGCAGCTTAGAACGCCTAGCGGGGGGAGACAATGAGCAGTTCTTC.

CDR3 region: CASSYSAGGTEAFF. CDR3 sequence (DNA): TGTGCCAGCAGTTACTCGGCAGGGGGCACTGAAGCTTTCTTT. V gene TRBV6-5 combines with J gene TRBJ1-1, with 7 bases matching TRBD1. Germline assignment: CDR1 MNHEY and CDR2 SVGAGI. The junction had 2 bases not matched to a gene; V was cut back by 0 bases and J by 4 bases. This CDR3 region has 14 residues.

The CDR3 region is CASSLLQGPYEQYF. Here the CDR3 DNA reads TGTGCCAGCAGCTTACTGCAGGGGCCCTACGAGCAGTACTTC. The chain carries TRBV11-2 and TRBJ2-7, with D perhaps TRBD1 (6 bases). V was clipped by 2 bases and J by 2 bases, with 10 bases between them. The CDR3 consists of 14 residues. Germline values: CDR1 SGHAT, CDR2 FQNNGV.

This clone has a single count. The J gene is TRBJ2-5, the V gene TRBV7-2, with 9 nucleotides matching TRBD2. The CDR3 spans 17 residues. V was pared by 3 bases and J by 5 bases, with 13 bases of the junction left unmatched. CDR1 SGHTA and CDR2 FQGNSA come from the germline V gene. This CDR3 is CASSLGLSGGMGETQYF. As DNA, the CDR3 is TGTGCCAGCAGCTTGGGCCTTAGCGGGGGAATGGGGGAGACCCAGTACTTC.

The genes are TRBV30 and TRBJ1-1, with D hard to call. This CDR3 comprises 14 residues. V was shortened by 0 bases and J by 4 bases, with 12 bases between the two germline ends. Germline V gene data show CDR1 as GTSNPN and CDR2 as SVGIG (reference sequence). The CDR3 DNA is TGTGCCTGGAGTGTACGCGGGGTGCCCACTGAAGCTTTCTTT. Translated, it gives CAWSVRGVPTEAFF.

The chain recombines TRBV27 with TRBJ2-3; 12 bases are shared with TRBD1. Germline V gene sequence: CDR1 MNHEY, CDR2 SMNVEV (reference sequence). V dropped 6 bases and J dropped 4; count of bases not matched to a gene: 5. This CDR3 contains 15 residues. CDR3 in amino acids: CASSSGQGASDTQYF. CDR3 nucleotide sequence: TGTGCCAGCAGCTCGGGACAGGGGGCGTCAGATACGCAGTATTTT.

The rearrangement links TRBV12-5 to TRBJ1-2; 11 bases align to TRBD1. The germline V gene has CDR1 LGHNT and CDR2 FRNRAP. V was clipped by 6 bases and J by 8 bases; unmatched bases: 8. CDR3 length: 14 amino acids. The CDR3 region is CASGPQGQGVGYTF. The CDR3 DNA reads as TGTGCTAGTGGCCCGCAGGGACAGGGGGTGGGCTACACCTTC.

The chain combines TRBV10-3 with TRBJ1-4; D uncertain. CDR1 and CDR2 from the germline V gene are ENHRY and SYGVKD. V lost 4 bases to trimming and J lost 0 bases, with 12 bases between them. This CDR3 has 16 amino acids. DNA for the CDR3: TGTGCCATCAGTGCGGGGAACGCAGCAACTAATGAAAAACTGTTTTTT. It is translated as CAISAGNAATNEKLFF.

This clone has just one count. The V gene is TRBV12-3 or TRBV12-4, the J gene TRBJ2-7; D is unclear. V shed 8 bases and J shed 4 bases, with 12 bases lying between them. The CDR3 is made up of 12 amino acids. Written as DNA, the CDR3 is TGTGCCAGCTCCTCCCCACTTTACGAGCAGTACTTC. Translation gives CASSSPLYEQYF.